This record covers a single T cell receptor beta chain. TCRdb's copy holds only in-frame clones and misses some; the assay was immunoSEQ multiplex PCR. Among about 460,000 clones listed, more than 85% were seen once. This specimen comes from a study of blood T cell repertoires in COVID-19. Looked up from germline, CDR1 is LNHNV and CDR2 is YYDKDF (reference sequence). V lost 0 bases and J lost 7; bases outside the gene matches: 7. CDR3 length: 15 residues. Participants had their cohort set by participant-reported clinical history. The clonotype originates from a woman between 55 and 75 years old who had recovered from COVID-19. Sequenced: PBMCs or T cells enriched from blood (not recorded which). The J gene is TRBJ2-7, the V gene TRBV15, with 9 nucleotides matching TRBD1. The CDR3 nucleotides are TGTGCCACCAGCAGAGACGGACAGGGGCAAGGGGAGCAGTACTTC. Its protein product is CATSRDGQGQGEQYF.